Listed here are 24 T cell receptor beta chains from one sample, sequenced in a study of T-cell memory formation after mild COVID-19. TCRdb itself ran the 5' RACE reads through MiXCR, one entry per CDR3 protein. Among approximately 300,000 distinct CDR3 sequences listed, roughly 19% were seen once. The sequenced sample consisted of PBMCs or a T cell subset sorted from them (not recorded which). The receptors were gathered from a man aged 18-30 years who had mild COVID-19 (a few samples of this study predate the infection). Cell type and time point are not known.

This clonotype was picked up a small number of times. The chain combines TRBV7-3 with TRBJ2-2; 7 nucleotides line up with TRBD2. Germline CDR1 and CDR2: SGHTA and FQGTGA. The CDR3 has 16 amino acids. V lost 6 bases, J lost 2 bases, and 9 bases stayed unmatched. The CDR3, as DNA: TGTGCCAGCAGACCCGGGGGGATAATTAACACCGGGGAGCTGTTTTTT. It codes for CASRPGGIINTGELFF.

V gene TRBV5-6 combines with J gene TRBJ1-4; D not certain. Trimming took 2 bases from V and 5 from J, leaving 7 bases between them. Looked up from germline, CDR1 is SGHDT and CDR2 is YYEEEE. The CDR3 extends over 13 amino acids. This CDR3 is CASSFQRNEKLFF. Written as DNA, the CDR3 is TGTGCCAGCAGCTTCCAGAGGAATGAAAAACTGTTTTTT.

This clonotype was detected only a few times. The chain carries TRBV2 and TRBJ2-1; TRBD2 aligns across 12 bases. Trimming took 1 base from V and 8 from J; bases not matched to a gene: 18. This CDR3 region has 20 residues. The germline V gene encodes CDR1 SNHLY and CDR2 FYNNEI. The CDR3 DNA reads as TGTGCCAGCAGTGAAGGTCCGGGCTCCCTAGCGGGGGGGCCGAGCTATGAGCAGTTCTTC. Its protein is CASSEGPGSLAGGPSYEQFF. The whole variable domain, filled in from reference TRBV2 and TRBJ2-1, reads EPEVTQTPSHQVTQMGQEVILRCVPISNHLYFYWYRQILGQKVEFLVSFYNNEISEKSEIFDDQFSVERPDGSNFTLKIRSTKLEDSAMYFCASSEGPGSLAGGPSYEQFFGPGTRLTVL.

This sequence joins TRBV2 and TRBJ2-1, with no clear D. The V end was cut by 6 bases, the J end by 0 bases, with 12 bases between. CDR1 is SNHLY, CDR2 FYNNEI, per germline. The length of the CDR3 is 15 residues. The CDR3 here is CASSPPSSSYNEQFF. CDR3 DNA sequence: TGTGCCAGCAGCCCACCTTCCAGCTCCTACAATGAGCAGTTCTTC.

DNA for the CDR3: TGTGCCAGCAGCGTGGGGGCGGTAACCAATGAGCAGTTCTTC. Protein: CASSVGAVTNEQFF. The chain links TRBV9 to TRBJ2-1; TRBD1 might be the D (6 bases). Germline values: CDR1 SGDLS, CDR2 YYNGEE. The CDR3 has 14 amino acids. The V end lost 2 bases, the J end lost 6 bases, and 12 bases lay between the germline ends.

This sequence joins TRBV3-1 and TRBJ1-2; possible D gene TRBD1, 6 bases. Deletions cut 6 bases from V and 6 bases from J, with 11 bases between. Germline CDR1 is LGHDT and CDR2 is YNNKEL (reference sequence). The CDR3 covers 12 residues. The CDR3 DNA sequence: TGTGCCAGCAGTAACACAGGGAATGGCTACACCTTC. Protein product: CASSNTGNGYTF.

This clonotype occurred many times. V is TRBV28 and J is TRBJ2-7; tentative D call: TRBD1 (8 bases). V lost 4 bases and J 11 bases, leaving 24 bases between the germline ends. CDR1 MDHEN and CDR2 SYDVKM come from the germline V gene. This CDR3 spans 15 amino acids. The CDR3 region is CASSSPGQGGSGEYF. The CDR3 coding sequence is TGTGCCAGCAGTTCACCCGGACAGGGAGGGAGTGGGGAGTACTTC.

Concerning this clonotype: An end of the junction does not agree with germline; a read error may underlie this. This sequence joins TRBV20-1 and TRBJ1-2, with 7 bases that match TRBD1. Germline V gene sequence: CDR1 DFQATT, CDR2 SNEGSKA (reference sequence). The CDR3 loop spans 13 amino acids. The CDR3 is CSASDRREVLIIF. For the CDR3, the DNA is TGCAGTGCGTCGGACAGGAGGGAGGTCCTTATCATCTTC.

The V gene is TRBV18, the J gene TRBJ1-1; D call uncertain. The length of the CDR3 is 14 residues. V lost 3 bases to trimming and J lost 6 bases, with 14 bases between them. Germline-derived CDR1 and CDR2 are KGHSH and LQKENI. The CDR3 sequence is CASSPGKWVPEAFF. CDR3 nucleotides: TGTGCCAGCTCACCCGGAAAGTGGGTCCCTGAAGCTTTCTTT.

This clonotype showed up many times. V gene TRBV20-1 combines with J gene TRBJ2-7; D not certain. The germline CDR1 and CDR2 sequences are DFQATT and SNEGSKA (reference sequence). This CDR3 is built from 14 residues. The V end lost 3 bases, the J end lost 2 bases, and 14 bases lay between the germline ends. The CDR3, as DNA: TGCAGTGCTAGTCTAGATGGCCCAACCTACGAGCAGTACTTC. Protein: CSASLDGPTYEQYF.

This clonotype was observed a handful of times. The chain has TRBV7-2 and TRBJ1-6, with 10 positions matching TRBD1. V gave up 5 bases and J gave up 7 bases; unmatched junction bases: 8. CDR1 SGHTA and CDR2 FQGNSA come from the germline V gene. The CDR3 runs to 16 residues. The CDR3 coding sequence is TGTGCCAGCAGCGCCCGGGACAGGGGTGAGAATTCACCCCTCCACTTT. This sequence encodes CASSARDRGENSPLHF.

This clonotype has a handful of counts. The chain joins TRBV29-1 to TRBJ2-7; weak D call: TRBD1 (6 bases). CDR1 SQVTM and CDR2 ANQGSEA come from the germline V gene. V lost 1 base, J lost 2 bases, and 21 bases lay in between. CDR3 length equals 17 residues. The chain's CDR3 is CSVEGSPATTGTYEQYF. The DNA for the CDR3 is TGCAGCGTTGAAGGATCTCCCGCAACGACAGGCACCTACGAGCAGTACTTC.

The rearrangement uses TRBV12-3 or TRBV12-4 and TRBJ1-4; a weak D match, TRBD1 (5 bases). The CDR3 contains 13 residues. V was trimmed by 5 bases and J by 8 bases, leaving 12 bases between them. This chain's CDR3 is CASSGGGGEKLFF. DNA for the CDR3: TGTGCCAGCAGTGGGGGGGGAGGAGAAAAACTGTTTTTT.

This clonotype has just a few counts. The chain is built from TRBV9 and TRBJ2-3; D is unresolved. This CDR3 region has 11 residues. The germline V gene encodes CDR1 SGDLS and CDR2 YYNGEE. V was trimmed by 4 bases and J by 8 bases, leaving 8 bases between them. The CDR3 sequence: CASSPESTQYF. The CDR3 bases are TGTGCCAGCAGCCCAGAGTCTACGCAGTATTTT.

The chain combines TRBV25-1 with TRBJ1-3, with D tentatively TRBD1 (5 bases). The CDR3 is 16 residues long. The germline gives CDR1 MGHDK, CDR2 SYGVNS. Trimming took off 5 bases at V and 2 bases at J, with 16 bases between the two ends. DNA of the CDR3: TGTGCCAGCAGTCGGGGAGGGACTATAGCTGGAAACACCATATATTTT. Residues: CASSRGGTIAGNTIYF.

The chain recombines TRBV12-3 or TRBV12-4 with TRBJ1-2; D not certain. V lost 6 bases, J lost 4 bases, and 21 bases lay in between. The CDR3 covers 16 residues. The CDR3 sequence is CASSPEKARFFYGYTF. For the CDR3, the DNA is TGTGCCAGCAGCCCTGAGAAGGCCAGGTTTTTCTATGGCTACACCTTC.

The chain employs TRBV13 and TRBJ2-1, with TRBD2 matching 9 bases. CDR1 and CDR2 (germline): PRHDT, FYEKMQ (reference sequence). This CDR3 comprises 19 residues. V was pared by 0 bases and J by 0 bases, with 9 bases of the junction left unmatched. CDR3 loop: CASSLGSLAGYYSYNEQFF. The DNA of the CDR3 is TGTGCCAGCAGCTTAGGCTCGCTAGCGGGGTATTACTCCTACAATGAGCAGTTCTTC.

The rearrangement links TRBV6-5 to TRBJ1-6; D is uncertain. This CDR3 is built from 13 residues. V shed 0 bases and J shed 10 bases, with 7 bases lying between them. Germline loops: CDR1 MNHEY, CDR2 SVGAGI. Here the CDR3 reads CASSYSLRSPLHF. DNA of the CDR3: TGTGCCAGCAGTTACTCTTTGCGCTCACCCCTCCACTTT.

The CDR3 region has the DNA TGCGCCAGCGGAGACGGCTCCTACGAGCAGTACTTC. Translating gives CASGDGSYEQYF. This sequence joins TRBV5-1 and TRBJ2-7; D not resolved. Germline loops: CDR1 SGHRS, CDR2 YFSETQ. With 7 bases removed from V and 0 bases from J, the gap between germline ends came to 8 bases. The CDR3 loop spans 12 amino acids.

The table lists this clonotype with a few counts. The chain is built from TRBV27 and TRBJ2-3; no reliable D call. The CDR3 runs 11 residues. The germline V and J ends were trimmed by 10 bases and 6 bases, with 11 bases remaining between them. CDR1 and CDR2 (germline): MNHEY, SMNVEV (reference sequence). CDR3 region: CAILHGDTQYF. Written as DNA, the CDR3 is TGTGCCATCCTTCACGGGGATACGCAGTATTTT.

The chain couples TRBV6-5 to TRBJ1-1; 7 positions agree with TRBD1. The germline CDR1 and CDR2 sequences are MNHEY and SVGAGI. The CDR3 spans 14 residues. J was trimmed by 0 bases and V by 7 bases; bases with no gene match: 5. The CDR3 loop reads CASNRQGVNTEAFF. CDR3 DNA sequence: TGTGCCAGCAATCGACAGGGAGTGAACACTGAAGCTTTCTTT.

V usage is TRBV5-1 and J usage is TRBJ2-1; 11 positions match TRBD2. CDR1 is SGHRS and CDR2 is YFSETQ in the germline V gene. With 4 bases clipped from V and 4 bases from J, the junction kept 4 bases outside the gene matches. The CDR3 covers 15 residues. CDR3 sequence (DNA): TGCGCCAGCAGCGCCGGGACTAGCGGTTACAATGAGCAGTTCTTC. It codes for CASSAGTSGYNEQFF. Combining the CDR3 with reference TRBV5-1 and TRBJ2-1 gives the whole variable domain KAGVTQTPRYLIKTRGQQVTLSCSPISGHRSVSWYQQTPGQGLQFLFEYFSETQRNKGNFPGRFSGRQFSNSRSEMNVSTLELGDSALYLCASSAGTSGYNEQFFGPGTRLTVL.

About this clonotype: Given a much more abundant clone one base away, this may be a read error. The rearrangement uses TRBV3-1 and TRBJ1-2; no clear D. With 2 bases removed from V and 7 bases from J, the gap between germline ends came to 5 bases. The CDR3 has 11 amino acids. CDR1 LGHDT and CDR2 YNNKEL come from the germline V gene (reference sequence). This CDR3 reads CASSQRAGYTF. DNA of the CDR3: TGTGCCAGCAGCCAAAGGGCTGGCTACACCTTC.

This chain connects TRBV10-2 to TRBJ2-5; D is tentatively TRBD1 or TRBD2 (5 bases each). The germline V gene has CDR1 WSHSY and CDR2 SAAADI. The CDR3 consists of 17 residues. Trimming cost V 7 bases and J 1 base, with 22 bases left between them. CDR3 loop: CASKAGVRTGPQETQYF. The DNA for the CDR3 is TGCGCCAGCAAAGCCGGGGTGCGCACAGGTCCCCAAGAGACCCAGTACTTC.